This T cell receptor beta chain was documented in a study of shared clonotypes between healthy human individuals. Remarks on this clone: Its antigen is still unknown.

CD45RO negativity and positive selection for CCR7 defined naive CD8 cells, a population that excluded terminally differentiated effector memory CD45RA+ cells. Participating donors were healthy, HIV-negative adults free of recent acute infections or vaccinations. Profiling relied on immunoSEQ multiplex PCR, and the TCRdb table lists in-frame clones only, not all of them. The sample carries millions of clones, about 95% recorded once. The V and J ends lost 7 bases and 7 bases respectively, with 12 bases between them. Germline CDR1 is LNHDA and CDR2 is SQIVND (reference sequence). CDR3 length equals 12 residues. The study, taken as a whole, reports: It was expected that sequencing depth would affect clonotype sharing among donors.

The chain couples TRBV19 to TRBJ2-3, with D maybe TRBD2 (5 bases). Sequencing used naive CD8+ T cells sorted from blood. This sequence was found in a man younger than 35 in good health. CDR3 amino acids: CASMVPGYTQYF. Here the CDR3 DNA reads TGTGCCAGTATGGTTCCGGGGTATACGCAGTATTTT.